The following is a T cell receptor (beta chain) sequence with its context. The antigen remains undetermined. Repertoires were generated with immunoSEQ multiplex PCR, while TCRdb's copy carries only in-frame clones and drops some. The sample yields about 62,000 clones, roughly 80% seen once. Time point described: blood 4 weeks post-SBRT, at nephrectomy. Treatment defined: 15 Gy SBRT to primary tumor, nephrectomy 4 weeks later. Serial blood draws occurred at baseline and 2 and 4 weeks post-SBRT. This sample stems from a study of radiation and T cells in renal cell carcinoma. Study-wide results and caveats: Top tumor clonotypes rose in blood 2 weeks post-radiation, then contracted. Without pretreatment biopsies, baseline tumor clonotype presence was undetermined.

Deletions cut 8 bases from V and 9 bases from J, with 20 bases between. Germline CDR1 reads KGHSH; CDR2 reads LQKENI. This CDR3 has 14 residues. Sequencing used blood, obtained from a patient whose treatment included radiotherapy and nephrectomy. This receptor was taken from a man aged 55-75 years with renal cell carcinoma. The chain employs TRBV18 and TRBJ1-5; a possible D gene is TRBD1 (5 bases). The CDR3 region is CASQQQDGTWPQHF. CDR3 coding DNA: TGTGCCAGCCAACAACAGGACGGGACGTGGCCCCAGCATTTT.